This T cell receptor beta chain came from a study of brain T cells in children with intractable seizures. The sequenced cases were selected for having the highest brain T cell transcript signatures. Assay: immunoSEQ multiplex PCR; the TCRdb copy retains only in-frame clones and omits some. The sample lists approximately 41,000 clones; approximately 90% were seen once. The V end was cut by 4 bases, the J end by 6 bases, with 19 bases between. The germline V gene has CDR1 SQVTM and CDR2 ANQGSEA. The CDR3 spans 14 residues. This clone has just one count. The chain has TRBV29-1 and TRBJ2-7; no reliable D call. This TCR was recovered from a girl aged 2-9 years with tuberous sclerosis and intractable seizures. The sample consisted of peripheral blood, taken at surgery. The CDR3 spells CSVAFLGPEAEQYF. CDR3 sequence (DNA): TGCAGCGTTGCCTTCTTGGGTCCCGAAGCCGAGCAGTACTTC.